Presented here are 7 T cell receptor beta chains from one specimen sequenced in a study of OX40 agonist ivuxolimab in advanced cancers. The method was immunoSEQ multiplex PCR; TCRdb's version includes in-frame clones alone and lacks a portion of them. The sample has approximately 76,000 clones; 85% to 90% are singletons. Sequencing used CD4+ or CD8+ T cells sorted from blood, obtained in a trial of the OX40 agonist ivuxolimab. All receptors come from an adult with an advanced solid tumor such as melanoma, head and neck, liver or kidney cancer.

This clone was picked up a small number of times. The chain uses TRBV4-2 and TRBJ1-5; weak D call: TRBD1 (6 bases). The germline V gene has CDR1 LGHNA and CDR2 YNFKEQ. The CDR3 loop spans 16 amino acids. Trimming cost V 0 bases and J 1 base, with 10 bases left between them. DNA for the CDR3: TGTGCCAGCAGCCAAGATGGGACATCCAGCAATCAGCCCCAGCATTTT. Its translation is CASSQDGTSSNQPQHF.

The chain carries TRBV6-5 and TRBJ1-2; TRBD1 agrees at 11 bases. This CDR3 comprises 15 residues. J gave up 2 bases and V 4 bases, and 3 bases lay outside the gene matches. Germline CDR1 reads MNHEY; CDR2 reads SVGAGI. The CDR3 sequence is CASSFRDRGNYGYTF. The CDR3 bases are TGTGCCAGCAGTTTCCGGGACAGGGGGAACTATGGCTACACCTTC.

The chain employs TRBV9 and TRBJ2-5; the match to TRBD2 covers 16 bases. The J call is doubtful: the DNA matches TRBJ2-7 better. Germline CDR1 is SGDLS and CDR2 is YYNGEE. The CDR3 has 19 amino acids. The CDR3 DNA reads TGTGCCAGCAGCGGCGAGGTTGGGACTAGCGGGAGGGCCGTTTACGAGCAGTACTTC. It encodes CASSGEVGTSGRAVYEQYF.

This chain connects TRBV19 to TRBJ2-2, with D uncertain. Germline loops: CDR1 LNHDA, CDR2 SQIVND (reference sequence). This CDR3 contains 14 residues. The V gene lost 7 bases and the J gene lost 4 bases, with 13 bases spanning the gap. The CDR3 nucleotides read TGTGCCAGTAAAGGCATCTGGCGCACCGGGGAGCTGTTTTTT. This sequence encodes CASKGIWRTGELFF. The full variable domain, its missing parts supplied by reference TRBV19 and TRBJ2-2, is DGGITQSPKYLFRKEGQNVTLSCEQNLNHDAMYWYRQDPGQGLRLIYYSQIVNDFQKGDIAEGYSVSREKKESFPLTVTSAQKNPTAFYLCASKGIWRTGELFFGEGSRLTVL.

The table lists this clone with a few counts. This chain links TRBV9 with TRBJ2-3; D is uncertain. V was shortened by 2 bases and J by 4 bases, with 11 bases between the two germline ends. The CDR3 contains 14 residues. Germline assignment: CDR1 SGDLS and CDR2 YYNGEE. CDR3 nucleotide sequence: TGTGCCAGCAGCGTGTTTGGAGCGTCAGATACGCAGTATTTT. Translated, it gives CASSVFGASDTQYF.

CDR3: CASSLTEVYEQYF. CDR3 in DNA: TGCGCCAGCAGCTTAACAGAGGTCTACGAGCAGTACTTC. The chain uses TRBV5-1 and TRBJ2-7; D not certain. This CDR3 is 13 amino acids long. V was clipped by 2 bases and J by 3 bases, with 9 bases between them. Germline V gene lookup returns CDR1 SGHRS and CDR2 YFSETQ. Variable domain in full (rest from reference TRBV5-1 and TRBJ2-7): KAGVTQTPRYLIKTRGQQVTLSCSPISGHRSVSWYQQTPGQGLQFLFEYFSETQRNKGNFPGRFSGRQFSNSRSEMNVSTLELGDSALYLCASSLTEVYEQYFGPGTRLTVT.

V gene TRBV29-1 combines with J gene TRBJ1-1; weak D call: TRBD1 (5 bases). CDR1 and CDR2 from the germline V gene are SQVTM and ANQGSEA. The CDR3 extends over 12 amino acids. The V gene lost 5 bases and the J gene lost 1 base, with 8 bases spanning the gap. CDR3 DNA sequence: TGCAGCGTTCCGGACAAGAACACTGAAGCTTTCTTT. Encoded protein: CSVPDKNTEAFF.